This T cell receptor beta chain emerged from a study of T-cell reconstitution after alpha-beta-depleted transplantation in children. The library targeted TCRbeta and was prepared with unique molecular identifiers. TCRdb redid the calling of the PCR reads with MiXCR, one entry per CDR3 protein. The sample includes hundreds of thousands of distinct CDR3 sequences, around 17% of them seen just once. V was cut by 0 bases and J by 3 bases, with 14 bases left in between. Germline loops: CDR1 SGHRS, CDR2 YFSETQ. CDR3 length: 16 residues. The sequence came from a human donor who donated a stem cell graft to a child with acute myeloid leukemia. The chain joins TRBV5-1 to TRBJ2-3; D may match TRBD1 or TRBD2 (5 bases each). The starting material was PBMCs from the stem cell graft donor, obtained from the stem cell graft. In DNA form, the CDR3 reads TGCGCCAGCAGCTTGGGGACCCTGAGGGGAACAGATACGCAGTATTTT. Amino acids: CASSLGTLRGTDTQYF.